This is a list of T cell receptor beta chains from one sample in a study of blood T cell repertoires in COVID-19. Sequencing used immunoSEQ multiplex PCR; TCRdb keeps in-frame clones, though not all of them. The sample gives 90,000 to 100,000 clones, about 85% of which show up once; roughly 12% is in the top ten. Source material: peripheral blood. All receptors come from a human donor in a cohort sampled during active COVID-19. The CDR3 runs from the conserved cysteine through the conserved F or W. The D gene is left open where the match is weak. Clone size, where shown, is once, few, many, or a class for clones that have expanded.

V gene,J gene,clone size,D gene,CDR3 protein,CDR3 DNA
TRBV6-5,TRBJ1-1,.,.,CASSYGGGGEAFF,TGTGCCAGCAGTTACGGAGGGGGGGGTGAAGCTTTCTTT
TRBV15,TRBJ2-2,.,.,CATSRDWSGHTGELFF,TGTGCCACCAGCAGAGATTGGAGCGGACACACCGGGGAGCTGTTTTTT
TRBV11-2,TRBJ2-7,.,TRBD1,CASSPWLDRSSYEQYF,TGTGCCAGCAGCCCCTGGTTGGACAGGAGCTCCTACGAGCAGTACTTC
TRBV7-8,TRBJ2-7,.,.,CASSPFSQGYEQYF,TGTGCCAGCAGCCCGTTTTCCCAGGGATACGAGCAGTACTTC
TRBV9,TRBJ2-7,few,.,CATPRQAGELEYEQYF,TGTGCCACTCCTAGACAGGCAGGGGAATTAGAATACGAGCAGTACTTC
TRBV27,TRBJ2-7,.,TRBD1,CASSLRTGALYEQYF,TGTGCCAGCAGTTTAAGGACAGGGGCCCTCTACGAGCAGTACTTC
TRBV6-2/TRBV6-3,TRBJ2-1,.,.,CASSFVNEQFF,TGTGCCAGCAGTTTCGTGAATGAGCAGTTCTTC
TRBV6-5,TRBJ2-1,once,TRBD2,CASGRTSGVPNEQFF,TGTGCCAGCGGGAGGACTAGCGGCGTACCCAATGAGCAGTTCTTC
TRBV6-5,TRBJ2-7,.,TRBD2,CASSYSGKSSYEQYF,TGTGCCAGCAGTTATAGCGGGAAAAGCTCCTACGAGCAGTACTTC
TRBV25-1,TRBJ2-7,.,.,CASSPSGRQQQYF,TGTGCCAGCAGCCCATCGGGGAGGCAACAGCAGTACTTC
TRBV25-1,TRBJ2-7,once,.,CASSDPRRLSYEQYF,TGTGCCAGCAGTGATCCTCGGAGGTTGTCCTACGAGCAGTACTTC
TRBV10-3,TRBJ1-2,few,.,CAISDPRTGNYGYTF,TGTGCCATCAGTGACCCGAGGACGGGAAACTATGGCTACACCTTC